A single sample is the source of the 28 T cell receptor beta chains below, sequenced in a study of monozygotic twins with inflammatory bowel disease. With the 5' RACE reads reprocessed, TCRdb shows one record per CDR3 protein and no DNA. The table for this sample gives about 450,000 distinct CDR3 sequences. Sequencing used blood. The receptors originated from a human donor with ulcerative colitis or Crohn's disease, or a healthy co-twin of an affected twin (not recorded which).

The J gene is TRBJ1-2, the V gene TRBV20-1; no DNA is available, so the TRBD1 call from TCRdb remains unchecked. The CDR3 is 15 amino acids. Germline CDR1 DFQATT, CDR2 SNEGSKA (reference sequence). The chain's CDR3 is CSARPSEGSNYGYTF.

The V and J genes are TRBV12-3 or TRBV12-4 and TRBJ1-6; as DNA is missing, the TRBD1 call by TCRdb cannot be tested. This CDR3 spans 17 amino acids. CDR3 loop: CASSLQGTDSYNSPLHF.

This chain uses TRBV4-1 with TRBJ2-6; without DNA, the TCRdb call of TRBD1 cannot be checked. The CDR3 loop spans 19 amino acids. Germline loops: CDR1 MGHRA, CDR2 YSYEKL. CDR3 sequence reads: CASGGGRGKGNSGANVLTF.

V is TRBV5-4 and J is TRBJ2-7; TCRdb designates TRBD1, a call that cannot be tested without DNA. The CDR3 loop spans 15 amino acids. Germline CDR1 SGHNT, CDR2 YYREEE (reference sequence). CDR3 in amino acids: CASSRRDRGFGEQYF.

The chain is built from TRBV6-2 or TRBV6-3 and TRBJ2-1; there is no DNA to check the TCRdb D call of TRBD2. Germline V gene lookup returns CDR1 MNHEY and CDR2 SVGEGT. CDR3 length: 16 amino acids. The CDR3 sequence is CASRTPGLAGVGEQFF.

The genes are TRBV20-1 and TRBJ2-1; the D gene TCRdb calls, TRBD2, cannot be checked with no DNA. Germline lookup yields CDR1 DFQATT and CDR2 SNEGSKA (reference sequence). The CDR3 loop spans 17 amino acids. CDR3 in amino acids: CSARELAGRGSYNEQFF.

CDR3 region: CATSGGPGLAATEQFF. This chain joins TRBV15 and TRBJ2-1; TCRdb lists TRBD2, though no DNA is available to test this call. The CDR3 extends over 16 amino acids. Germline CDR1 and CDR2: LNHNV and YYDKDF (reference sequence).

The chain uses TRBV20-1 and TRBJ2-3; TCRdb designates TRBD2, a call that cannot be tested without DNA. Germline CDR1 DFQATT, CDR2 SNEGSKA (reference sequence). This CDR3 has 15 residues. CDR3 amino acids: CSARVPLAAGDTQYF.

This rearrangement joins TRBV20-1 to TRBJ2-1; the D call from TCRdb, TRBD2, cannot be confirmed without DNA. CDR1 is DFQATT, CDR2 SNEGSKA, per germline (reference sequence). The CDR3 has 14 residues. CDR3 protein: CSAGGGVPSNEQFF.

This sequence joins TRBV3-1 and TRBJ2-7; TCRdb selects TRBD1, and the lack of DNA leaves this call unchecked. The CDR3 has 13 residues. From germline, CDR1 is LGHDT and CDR2 YNNKEL (reference sequence). This chain's CDR3 is CASSRDLSYEQYF.

The V and J genes are TRBV5-1 and TRBJ2-1; TCRdb picks TRBD1, but there is no DNA to check that call. The germline gives CDR1 SGHRS, CDR2 YFSETQ. This CDR3 spans 17 amino acids. The CDR3 is CASSTKNRGALDNEQFF.

This sequence joins TRBV28 and TRBJ1-1. This CDR3 comprises 13 residues. Germline CDR1 and CDR2: MDHEN and SYDVKM. The CDR3 protein is CASSFPRDTEAFF.

The chain combines TRBV7-2 with TRBJ2-1. Germline CDR1 SGHTA, CDR2 FQGNSA. The CDR3 extends over 16 amino acids. The CDR3 spells CASSLGGGPRINEQFF.

This chain uses TRBV7-2 with TRBJ2-2; as DNA is missing, the TRBD1 call by TCRdb cannot be tested. The CDR3 runs to 16 residues. In germline, CDR1 is SGHTA, CDR2 FQGNSA. The chain's CDR3 is CASSVQGPMNTGELFF. Looking up the rest from reference TRBV7-2 and TRBJ2-2 gives the full variable domain: GAGVSQSPSNKVTEKGKDVELRCDPISGHTALYWYRQSLGQGLEFLIYFQGNSAPDKSGLPSDRFSAERTGGSVSTLTIQRTQQEDSAVYLCASSVQGPMNTGELFFGEGSRLTVL.

The V and J genes are TRBV7-9 and TRBJ2-1. Germline loops: CDR1 SEHNR, CDR2 FQNEAQ (reference sequence). This CDR3 has 16 amino acids. The CDR3 here is CASIPEAWSSYNEQFF.

The chain couples TRBV6-1 to TRBJ2-1; TCRdb lists TRBD1, though no DNA is available to test this call. The germline CDR1 and CDR2 sequences are MNHNS and SASEGT. This CDR3 has 16 amino acids. CDR3 sequence reads: CASTPGVSGLLDEQFF.

The chain couples TRBV6-2 or TRBV6-3 to TRBJ1-5. The CDR3 contains 14 residues. CDR1 is MNHEY, CDR2 SVGEGT, per germline. The CDR3 protein is CASRSGTLKEPQHF.

V usage is TRBV5-6 and J usage is TRBJ2-7; TCRdb proposes TRBD2, but this gene call is untestable without DNA. The CDR3 totals 15 residues. Germline CDR1 and CDR2: SGHDT and YYEEEE. CDR3 sequence: CASSDLRTGAYEQYF.

J is TRBJ1-4 and V is TRBV11-2; TCRdb lists TRBD1, though no DNA is available to test this call. Per germline, CDR1 SGHAT and CDR2 FQNNGV. The CDR3 runs to 14 residues. The CDR3 sequence: CASSLPAPGEKLFF. Drawing the rest from reference TRBV11-2 and TRBJ1-4, the complete variable domain is EAGVAQSPRYKIIEKRQSVAFWCNPISGHATLYWYQQILGQGPKLLIQFQNNGVVDDSQLPKDRFSAERLKGVDSTLKIQPAKLEDSAVYLCASSLPAPGEKLFFGSGTQLSVL.

CDR3 in amino acids: CASSVPRGRGTGANVLTF. The J gene is TRBJ2-6, the V gene TRBV27; TCRdb designates TRBD1, a call that cannot be tested without DNA. Germline assignment: CDR1 MNHEY and CDR2 SMNVEV (reference sequence). This CDR3 is built from 18 residues.

The genes are TRBV5-6 and TRBJ1-4. CDR3 size: 16 residues. CDR1 and CDR2 from the germline V gene are SGHDT and YYEEEE. This CDR3 reads CASSLGRILGQGKLFF.

J is TRBJ2-7 and V is TRBV12-3 or TRBV12-4; TCRdb returns TRBD1, unconfirmable since there is no DNA. CDR3 length: 13 amino acids. This chain's CDR3 is CASSLTGRSEQYF.

The V call is TRBV7-3, the J call TRBJ2-5; no DNA is available, so the TRBD2 call from TCRdb remains unchecked. CDR3 size: 16 residues. The germline V gene has CDR1 SGHTA and CDR2 FQGTGA. This chain's CDR3 is CASSLYQLAGQETQYF. Full variable domain (outside the CDR3, taken from reference TRBV7-3 and TRBJ2-5): GAGVSQTPSNKVTEKGKYVELRCDPISGHTALYWYRQSLGQGPEFLIYFQGTGAADDSGLPNDRFFAVRPEGSVSTLKIQRTERGDSAVYLCASSLYQLAGQETQYFGPGTRLLVL.

The V and J genes are TRBV5-1 and TRBJ1-1; TCRdb proposes TRBD1, but this gene call is untestable without DNA. This CDR3 has 14 amino acids. Germline values: CDR1 SGHRS, CDR2 YFSETQ. The CDR3 region is CASSPGEGGTEAFF.

The chain is built from TRBV5-1 and TRBJ2-5. Germline V CDR1 and CDR2: SGHRS, YFSETQ. CDR3 size: 16 residues. The CDR3: CASSLAHRLGQETQYF.

The chain couples TRBV29-1 to TRBJ1-2; the TCRdb call, TRBD1, lacks DNA for checking. CDR1 SQVTM and CDR2 ANQGSEA come from the germline V gene. This CDR3 has 14 residues. CDR3 amino acids: CSAAPADISYGYTF.

The gene calls are TRBV3-1 and TRBJ2-7; TCRdb names TRBD1, which stays unverified in the absence of DNA. The germline CDR1 and CDR2 sequences are LGHDT and YNNKEL (reference sequence). The CDR3 loop spans 12 amino acids. The CDR3 is CASGPTGAEQYF.

The J gene is TRBJ2-3, the V gene TRBV7-9; TCRdb's assignment of TRBD1 cannot be checked, as there is no DNA. CDR1 and CDR2 (germline): SEHNR, FQNEAQ (reference sequence). The CDR3 extends over 16 amino acids. The CDR3 spells CASSSAPPTAGVEQYF. The complete variable domain, with remaining parts taken from reference TRBV7-9 and TRBJ2-3, reads DTGVSQNPRHKITKRGQNVTFRCDPISEHNRLYWYRQTLGQGPEFLTYFQNEAQLEKSRLLSDRFSAERPKGSFSTLEIQRTEQGDSAMYLCASSSAPPTAGVEQYFGPGTRLTVL.